The T cell receptor (beta chain) described here comes from a study of Ad26.COV2.S vaccination and SARS-CoV-2 variants. Trimming took off 3 bases at V and 0 bases at J, with 6 bases between the two ends. CDR1 is MGHDK and CDR2 is SYGVNS in the germline V gene. The CDR3 length is 15 residues. Documented treatment: about 20 received Ad26.COV2.S at low or high dose, single or two shots; roughly five received placebo; per-sample allocation not given. The study sampled participants on day 63 after the first vaccine or placebo injection. Sequencing was performed with immunoSEQ multiplex PCR; in TCRdb, only in-frame clones are kept and a portion is missing. This sample has around 420,000 clones; around 89% occur once, and the top ten carry about 4%.

This chain joins TRBV25-1 and TRBJ1-6; D remains unclear. The receptor was derived from a person aged 18-65 years who received the Ad26.COV2.S COVID-19 vaccine or a placebo. Here the sequenced sample was peripheral blood, taken in a trial of Ad26.COV2.S vaccine versus placebo. The CDR3 spells CASSDGSSYNSPLHF. CDR3 in DNA: TGTGCCAGCAGTGACGGAAGCTCCTATAATTCACCCCTCCACTTT. The full variable domain, completed using reference TRBV25-1 and TRBJ1-6, is EADIYQTPRYLVIGTGKKITLECSQTMGHDKMYWYQQDPGMELHLIHYSYGVNSTEKGDLSSESTVSRIRTEHFPLTLESARPSHTSQYLCASSDGSSYNSPLHFGNGTRLTVT.